This T cell receptor beta chain comes out of a study of blood T cell repertoires in COVID-19. The protocol was immunoSEQ multiplex PCR, while the TCRdb copy is restricted to in-frame clones and leaves out a portion. The sample yields 130,000 or so clones, approximately 80% seen once. Trimming took 6 bases from V and 1 from J; bases not matched to a gene: 4. Looked up from germline, CDR1 is LNHDA and CDR2 is SQIVND (reference sequence). There are 15 residues in the CDR3. The V gene is TRBV19, the J gene TRBJ1-5, with 9 nucleotides matching TRBD1. The TCR sequence derives from a human donor in a cohort sampled during active COVID-19. The sample consisted of peripheral blood. CDR3 DNA: TGTGCCAGTAGGGGACAGGGTCCAAGCAATCAGCCCCAGCATTTT. Translation gives CASRGQGPSNQPQHF.